The next 12 T cell receptor beta chains were all read from a single sample in a study of control samples from healthy donors and cancer patients. Repertoires were generated with immunoSEQ multiplex PCR, while TCRdb's copy carries only in-frame clones and drops some. The sample comprises 150,000 or so clones, 80% to 95% of which are singletons, and about 5.8% rests with the top ten. Sequenced material: blood. All receptors come from a man aged 18 to 30 in good health.

The chain joins TRBV3-1 (or the pseudogene TRBV3-2) to TRBJ1-4; maybe TRBD1 (5 bases). The germline CDR1 and CDR2 sequences are LGHDT and YNNKEL (reference sequence). The CDR3 is 15 residues long. Trimming removed 5 bases at V and 8 bases at J, with 18 bases between. This chain's CDR3 is CASSAATGLGEKLFF. Written as DNA, the CDR3 is TGTGCCAGCAGCGCGGCCACAGGTCTCGGGGAAAAACTGTTTTTT.

The V gene is TRBV3-1 (or the pseudogene TRBV3-2), the J gene TRBJ2-2; D unresolved. This CDR3 comprises 17 residues. The V gene lost 1 base and the J gene lost 6 bases, with 18 bases spanning the gap. CDR1 LGHDT and CDR2 YNNKEL come from the germline V gene (reference sequence). The CDR3: CASSQVWSAHSPGELFF. The CDR3 DNA sequence: TGTGCCAGCAGCCAAGTGTGGTCAGCCCATTCACCCGGGGAGCTGTTTTTT.

The V gene is TRBV11-2, the J gene TRBJ2-1; D gene ambiguous. The CDR3 loop spans 19 amino acids. CDR1 is SGHAT, CDR2 FQNNGV, per germline. V dropped 1 base and J dropped 7 bases, with 26 bases sitting between them. CDR3 loop: CASSLGILGGGPSGNEQFF. The CDR3 nucleotides read TGTGCCAGCAGCTTAGGGATCCTAGGTGGCGGTCCTAGTGGGAATGAGCAGTTCTTC. The full variable domain, in which reference TRBV11-2 and TRBJ2-1 provide the parts outside the CDR3, is EAGVAQSPRYKIIEKRQSVAFWCNPISGHATLYWYQQILGQGPKLLIQFQNNGVVDDSQLPKDRFSAERLKGVDSTLKIQPAKLEDSAVYLCASSLGILGGGPSGNEQFFGPGTRLTVL.

The rearrangement links TRBV19 to TRBJ1-4, with 8 bases lining up with TRBD1. The CDR3 length is 14 residues. Germline CDR1 is LNHDA and CDR2 is SQIVND (reference sequence). With 7 bases clipped from V and 6 bases from J, the junction kept 7 bases outside the gene matches. DNA of the CDR3: TGTGCCAGTACAGACACAGGGGGAGATGAAAAACTGTTTTTT. Its translation is CASTDTGGDEKLFF.

This clone was seen just once. This chain links TRBV13 with TRBJ1-1; D unresolved. Per germline, CDR1 PRHDT and CDR2 FYEKMQ (reference sequence). Trimming cost V 0 bases and J 8 bases, with 7 bases left between them. The CDR3 runs to 12 residues. CDR3 nucleotides: TGTGCCAGCAGCTTAGGCACCACGGAAGCTTTCTTT. This translates into CASSLGTTEAFF.

CDR3 in DNA: TGTGCCAGCAGCGTACGCCCTAGGGACGAGCAGTACTTC. Its translation is CASSVRPRDEQYF. The gene calls are TRBV9 and TRBJ2-7; D gene uncertain. The germline V and J ends were trimmed by 1 base and 5 bases, with 10 bases remaining between them. The germline V gene has CDR1 SGDLS and CDR2 YYNGEE. The CDR3 contains 13 residues.

The chain has TRBV7-6 and TRBJ2-1; TRBD2 matches at 10 bases. The CDR3 runs 15 residues. CDR1 and CDR2 (germline): SGHVS, FNYEAQ. The V gene end was trimmed by 4 bases and the J gene end by 4 bases; junction bases not matched to a gene: 4. In DNA form, the CDR3 reads TGTGCCAGCAGCTGGACTAGCGGAGATTACAATGAGCAGTTCTTC. Its protein product is CASSWTSGDYNEQFF.

The chain couples TRBV19 to TRBJ2-1; D may be TRBD1 (5 bases). V gave up 1 base and J gave up 7 bases, with 14 bases separating them. In germline, CDR1 is LNHDA, CDR2 SQIVND (reference sequence). The CDR3 has 15 residues. CDR3 coding DNA: TGTGCCAGTAGTATAGGACAGTCCCCCCGGAATGAGCAGTTCTTC. This sequence encodes CASSIGQSPRNEQFF.

The chain employs TRBV9 and TRBJ2-5; 7 bases agree with TRBD2. Germline CDR1 is SGDLS and CDR2 is YYNGEE. V trimming: 2 bases; J trimming: 2 bases; junction bases outside the gene matches: 0. The CDR3 is 13 residues long. CDR3 protein: CASSVGGQETQYF. The DNA for the CDR3 is TGTGCCAGCAGCGTGGGAGGGCAAGAGACCCAGTACTTC.

This clone has a single count. This chain links TRBV14 with TRBJ1-2; 9 bases line up with TRBD1. V shed 6 bases and J 4 bases; nucleotides not matched to a gene: 6. From germline, CDR1 is SGHDN and CDR2 FVKESK. The CDR3 consists of 14 residues. The CDR3 protein is CASSQTGGPYGYTF. CDR3 DNA sequence: TGTGCCAGCAGTCAAACAGGGGGCCCCTATGGCTACACCTTC. Supplemented by reference TRBV14 and TRBJ1-2, the full variable domain reads EAGVTQFPSHSVIEKGQTVTLRCDPISGHDNLYWYRRVMGKEIKFLLHFVKESKQDESGMPNNRFLAERTGGTYSTLKVQPAELEDSGVYFCASSQTGGPYGYTFGSGTRLTVV.

The chain employs TRBV19 and TRBJ1-1; D is unresolved. Trimming removed 8 bases at V and 3 bases at J, with 16 bases between. The CDR3 extends over 14 amino acids. Germline values: CDR1 LNHDA, CDR2 SQIVND (reference sequence). The DNA of the CDR3 is TGTGCCAGTGCCCGGAGGAGTGGGGACACTGAAGCTTTCTTT. Protein product: CASARRSGDTEAFF.

V gene TRBV19 combines with J gene TRBJ1-2, with a tentative D call TRBD1 (6 bases). The ends were cut back, 6 bases at V and 4 bases at J, with 24 bases in the middle. The CDR3 extends over 17 amino acids. CDR1 and CDR2 from the germline V gene are LNHDA and SQIVND (reference sequence). CDR3 sequence: CASSPYPRGPTPYGYTF. For the CDR3, the DNA is TGTGCCAGTAGCCCATACCCCAGGGGCCCCACACCCTATGGCTACACCTTC. The entire variable domain, with the rest obtained from reference TRBV19 and TRBJ1-2, is as follows: DGGITQSPKYLFRKEGQNVTLSCEQNLNHDAMYWYRQDPGQGLRLIYYSQIVNDFQKGDIAEGYSVSREKKESFPLTVTSAQKNPTAFYLCASSPYPRGPTPYGYTFGSGTRLTVV.